This T cell receptor beta chain was profiled in a study of T cell responses to AZD1222 COVID-19 vaccine. Points from the study as a whole: Only five to seven AZD1222 recipients tested seropositive at baseline.

Comment on this clone: Its cognate antigen is unknown.

V shed 6 bases, J shed 7 bases, and the junction held 7 bases outside the gene matches. The CDR3 is 15 amino acids. Germline lookup yields CDR1 SNHLY and CDR2 FYNNEI. The assay was immunoSEQ multiplex PCR, and TCRdb's table has in-frame clones only and misses some. The profile covers 130,000 or so clones, with just over 90% appearing a single time and under 1.2% taken by the ten largest. The V and J genes are TRBV2 and TRBJ1-4, with TRBD1 identical over 11 bases. Specimen: peripheral blood, collected 28 days after the second AZD1222 dose. This receptor was obtained from an adult who received the AZD1222 COVID-19 vaccine. CDR3 DNA sequence: TGTGCCAGCAGATCCAGGACAGGGGGCTCTGAAAAACTGTTTTTT. It codes for CASRSRTGGSEKLFF.